The source of this T cell receptor beta chain is a study of blood T cell repertoires in COVID-19. As for the study in general: Whether acute or convalescent, the COVID-19 samples came from the United States, Italy and Spain.

In the study's own analysis: The authors estimated nucleated cell counts from reference gene primer amplification. Data came from immunoSEQ multiplex PCR; TCRdb stores just in-frame clones and leaves some out. V and J calls and clone size are given by that table; D and trimming were obtained from the DNA. This repertoire shows roughly 260,000 clones, about 88% found once; its top ten account for 3.5% to 4.5%. Germline lookup yields CDR1 LNHDA and CDR2 SQIVND (reference sequence). Trimming took 8 bases from V and 2 from J; bases not matched to a gene: 8. CDR3 size: 14 residues. The chain is built from TRBV19 and TRBJ1-1; TRBD1 matches 7 bases. The sequence came from a man aged 55 to 70 who had recovered from COVID-19. Sequencing input: peripheral blood. CDR3 nucleotides: TGTGCCAGTCGAGGGGGCAGATTCAACACTGAAGCTTTCTTT. This encodes CASRGGRFNTEAFF.